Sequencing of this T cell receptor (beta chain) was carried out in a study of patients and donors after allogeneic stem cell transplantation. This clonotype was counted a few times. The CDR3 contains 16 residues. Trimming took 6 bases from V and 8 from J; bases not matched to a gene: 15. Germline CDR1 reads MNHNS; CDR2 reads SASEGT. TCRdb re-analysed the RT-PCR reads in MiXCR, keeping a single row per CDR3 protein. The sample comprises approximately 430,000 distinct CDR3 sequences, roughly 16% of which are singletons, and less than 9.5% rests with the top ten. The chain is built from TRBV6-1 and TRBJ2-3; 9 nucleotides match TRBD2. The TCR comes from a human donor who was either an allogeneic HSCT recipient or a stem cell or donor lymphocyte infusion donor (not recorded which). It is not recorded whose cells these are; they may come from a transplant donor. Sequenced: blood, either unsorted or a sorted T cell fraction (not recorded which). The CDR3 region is CASRVLAGANGGTQYF. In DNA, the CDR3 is TGTGCCAGCAGAGTTTTAGCGGGGGCGAACGGGGGTACGCAGTATTTT.